This T cell receptor beta chain was obtained from a study of CD8 T cells in ankylosing spondylitis. This CDR3 region has 18 residues. CDR1 and CDR2 (germline): MDHEN, SYDVKM. The ends lost 6 bases at V and 5 bases at J; junction bases unmatched: 17. Via MiXCR, TCRdb re-called the 5' RACE reads, giving one row per CDR3 protein. The profile shows roughly 370,000 distinct CDR3 sequences, about a fifth of them singletons. This clonotype was detected a few times. What it binds is not known. Study results and caveats: Some of the motif variants had earlier been found in reactive arthritis patients' fluid and blood. Seemingly characteristic of ankylosing spondylitis blood was a TCR beta motif consisting of several highly homologous variants.

The sequenced sample consisted of blood, either unsorted or a sorted T cell fraction (not recorded which). The chain is built from TRBV28 and TRBJ2-7; 12 bases are a match to TRBD2. The clonotype was recovered from a male donor with ankylosing spondylitis. CDR3 residues: CASRRGLAGMSDYNEQYF. In DNA, the CDR3 is TGTGCCAGCAGGAGAGGACTAGCGGGAATGTCCGACTACAACGAGCAGTACTTC. Together with reference TRBV28 and TRBJ2-7, the CDR3 gives the full variable domain: DVKVTQSSRYLVKRTGEKVFLECVQDMDHENMFWYRQDPGLGLRLIYFSYDVKMKEKGDIPEGYSVSREKKERFSLILESASTNQTSMYLCASRRGLAGMSDYNEQYFGPGTRLTVT.